The 2 T cell receptor beta chains reported below all come from one sample, sequenced in a study of T cells after posttransplantation cyclophosphamide. A marrow graft followed busulfan-fludarabine conditioning, with cyclophosphamide on days +3 and +4. Clones were sequenced by immunoSEQ multiplex PCR, and TCRdb holds only the in-frame ones, with some missing. Sampling found roughly 14,000 clones, none seen once. This specimen consisted of PBMCs, obtained 950 to 1,200 days after allogeneic stem cell transplant with posttransplant cyclophosphamide. All receptors derive from a female patient between 40 and 55 years old who received an allogeneic stem cell transplant from a related donor, was CMV-positive, and had no GVHD. Part of the T cell pool may stem from the graft donor.

The sample holds many counts of this clone. The chain joins TRBV29-1 to TRBJ2-7; 8 nucleotides line up with TRBD1. Germline V lookup: CDR1 SQVTM, CDR2 ANQGSEA. The CDR3 sequence is 15 residues long. V shed 1 base and J 4 bases; nucleotides not matched to a gene: 9. The CDR3 DNA follows: TGCAGCGTTGAAGTCCGGGGACAGGTCTTTTACGAGCAGTACTTC. It is translated as CSVEVRGQVFYEQYF.

The chain carries TRBV11-2 and TRBJ1-5; 8 bases fit TRBD1. Looked up from germline, CDR1 is SGHAT and CDR2 is FQNNGV. The V segment lost 4 bases and the J segment 6 bases; nucleotides outside the gene matches: 11. This CDR3 has 16 amino acids. For the CDR3, the DNA is TGTGCCAGCAGCTGGGATCGGGCAGACAGGGGTCAGCCCCAGCATTTT. Translated: CASSWDRADRGQPQHF.